The count of the clone carrying this T cell receptor (beta chain) is one. Its target is unknown. The sample is drawn from a study of brain T cells in children with intractable seizures. Repertoires were generated with immunoSEQ multiplex PCR, while TCRdb's copy carries only in-frame clones and drops some. Of roughly 9,500 clones listed, roughly 71% are singletons. Sequencing was limited to surgery cases with top T cell transcript signatures in brain tissue. Study-level points and caveats: Clones missing pre-surgery may reflect undersampling of that blood sample.

The V gene's germline CDR1 is GTSNPN and CDR2 SVGIG (reference sequence). V shed 2 bases and J 3 bases; nucleotides not matched to a gene: 6. This CDR3 region has 15 residues. This sequence was found in a girl aged 2-10 years with tuberous sclerosis and intractable seizures. The sample in question was resected brain tissue, obtained at surgery. The chain links TRBV30 to TRBJ2-3; 9 bases map to TRBD1. CDR3 nucleotide sequence: TGTGCCTGGAGTATTGACAGGGGGGGTACAGATACGCAGTATTTT. It translates to CAWSIDRGGTDTQYF. Combining the CDR3 with reference TRBV30 and TRBJ2-3 gives the whole variable domain SQTIHQWPATLVQPVGSPLSLECTVEGTSNPNLYWYRQAAGRGLQLLFYSVGIGQISSEVPQNLSASRPQDRQFILSSKKLLLSDSGFYLCAWSIDRGGTDTQYFGPGTRLTVL.